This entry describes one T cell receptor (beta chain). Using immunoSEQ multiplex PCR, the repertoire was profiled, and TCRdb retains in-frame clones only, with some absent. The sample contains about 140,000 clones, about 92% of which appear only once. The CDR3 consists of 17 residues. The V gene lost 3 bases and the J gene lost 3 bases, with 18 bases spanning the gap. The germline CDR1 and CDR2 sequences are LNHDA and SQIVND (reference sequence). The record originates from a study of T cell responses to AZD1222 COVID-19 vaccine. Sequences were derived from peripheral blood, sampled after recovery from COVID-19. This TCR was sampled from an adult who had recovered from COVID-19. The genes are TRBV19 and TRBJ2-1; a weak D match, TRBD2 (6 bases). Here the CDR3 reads CASSIFWGEAFYNEQFF. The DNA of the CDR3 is TGTGCCAGTAGTATCTTCTGGGGGGAAGCCTTCTACAATGAGCAGTTCTTC.